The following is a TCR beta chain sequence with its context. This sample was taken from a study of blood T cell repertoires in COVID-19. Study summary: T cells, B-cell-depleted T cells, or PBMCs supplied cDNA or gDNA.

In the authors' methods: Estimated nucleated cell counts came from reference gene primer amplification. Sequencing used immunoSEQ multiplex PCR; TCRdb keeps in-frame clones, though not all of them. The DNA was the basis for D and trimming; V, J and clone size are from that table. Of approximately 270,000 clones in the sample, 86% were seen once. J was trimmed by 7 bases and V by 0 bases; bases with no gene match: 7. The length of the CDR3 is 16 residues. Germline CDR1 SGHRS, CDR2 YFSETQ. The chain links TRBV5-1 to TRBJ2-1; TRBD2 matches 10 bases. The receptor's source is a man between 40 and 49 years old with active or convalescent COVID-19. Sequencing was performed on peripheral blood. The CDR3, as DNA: TGCGCCAGCAGCTTGGCGCTAGCGGGAGTAGGAAATGAGCAGTTCTTC. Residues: CASSLALAGVGNEQFF.